This record looks at one T cell receptor (beta chain) sequence and its context. Antigen specificity is unknown. The sample belongs to a study of shared clonotypes between healthy human individuals. Study-wide background: Three plates each covered CD4 naive and memory; CD8 naive two, CD8 memory one.

The CDR3 length is 18 residues. J lost 2 bases, V lost 4 bases, and 11 bases had no gene match. Per the germline V gene, CDR1 is SGHRS and CDR2 is YFSETQ. The study drew its donors from healthy HIV-negative adults without recent acute infections or vaccinations. Study-wide findings and caveats: Memory subsets generally showed lower estimated richness than naive subsets.

The protocol was immunoSEQ multiplex PCR, while the TCRdb copy is restricted to in-frame clones and leaves out a portion. The table has millions of clones, 85% to 95% seen once. Specimen: naive CD4+ T cells from PBMCs. Subset defined: CD45RA+ positively selected. The J gene is TRBJ2-3, the V gene TRBV5-1; 12 positions match TRBD2. The sequence derives from a man between 18 and 29 years old in good health. Some clones in this sample may be carry-over from other donors' samples. CDR3 residues: CASSHLAGGPFFTDTQYF. In DNA form, the CDR3 reads TGCGCCAGCAGCCACCTAGCGGGAGGGCCGTTTTTCACAGATACGCAGTATTTT.